This T cell receptor (beta chain) stems from a study of blood T cell repertoires in COVID-19. About the study: Acute and convalescent COVID-19 samples came from the United States, Italy and Spain. The cDNA or gDNA used as material had been derived from T cells, B-cell-depleted T cells, or PBMCs.

The V and J ends lost 3 bases and 7 bases, in that order; junction bases with no gene match: 1. CDR1 is SGHRS, CDR2 YFSETQ, per germline. The CDR3 length is 12 residues. In the original analysis: Amplification with reference gene primers provided the estimates of nucleated cell counts. Clones were read by immunoSEQ multiplex PCR, and TCRdb kept only the in-frame ones, dropping some. The V and J calls and clone size were taken over from that table, and D and trimming were inferred from the DNA. Of about 230,000 clones in the sample, 75% to 90% are singletons; the top ten hold approximately 2.6%. The sample consisted of peripheral blood. The chain is built from TRBV5-1 and TRBJ1-1; TRBD1 aligns across 9 bases. This receptor was identified in a woman aged 70 to 79 with active or convalescent COVID-19. CDR3 protein: CASSWTGVEAFF. CDR3 DNA sequence: TGCGCCAGCAGCTGGACAGGGGTTGAAGCTTTCTTT.